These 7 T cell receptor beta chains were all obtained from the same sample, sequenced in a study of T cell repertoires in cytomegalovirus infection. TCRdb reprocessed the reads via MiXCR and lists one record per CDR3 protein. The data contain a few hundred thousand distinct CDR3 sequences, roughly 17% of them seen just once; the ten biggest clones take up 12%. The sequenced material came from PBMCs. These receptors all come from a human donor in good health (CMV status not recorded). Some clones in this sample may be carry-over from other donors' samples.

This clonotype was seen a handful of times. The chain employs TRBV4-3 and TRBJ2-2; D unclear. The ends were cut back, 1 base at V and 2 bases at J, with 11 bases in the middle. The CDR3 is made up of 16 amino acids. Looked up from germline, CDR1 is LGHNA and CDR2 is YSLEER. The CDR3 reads CASSQVLSGNTGELFF. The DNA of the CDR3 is TGCGCCAGCAGCCAAGTCCTTTCGGGCAACACCGGGGAGCTGTTTTTT.

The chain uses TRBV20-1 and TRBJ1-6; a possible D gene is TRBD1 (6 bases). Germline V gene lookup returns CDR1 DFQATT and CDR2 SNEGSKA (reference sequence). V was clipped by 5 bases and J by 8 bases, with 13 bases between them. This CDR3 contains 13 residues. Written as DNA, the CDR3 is TGCAGTGCTCTCACAGGGAGGGATTCACCCCTCCACTTT. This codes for CSALTGRDSPLHF.

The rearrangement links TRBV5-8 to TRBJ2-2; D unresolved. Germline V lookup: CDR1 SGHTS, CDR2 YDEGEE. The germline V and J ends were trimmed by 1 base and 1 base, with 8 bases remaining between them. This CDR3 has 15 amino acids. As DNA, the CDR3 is TGTGCCAGCAGCTTGATCCCAGGGAACACCGGGGAGCTGTTTTTT. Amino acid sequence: CASSLIPGNTGELFF.

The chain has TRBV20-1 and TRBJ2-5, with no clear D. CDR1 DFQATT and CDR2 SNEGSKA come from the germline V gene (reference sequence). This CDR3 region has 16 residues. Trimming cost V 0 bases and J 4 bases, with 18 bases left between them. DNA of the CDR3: TGCAGTGCTAGAGATGTTGGCCCCCCGCCTGGAGAGACCCAGTACTTC. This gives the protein CSARDVGPPPGETQYF.

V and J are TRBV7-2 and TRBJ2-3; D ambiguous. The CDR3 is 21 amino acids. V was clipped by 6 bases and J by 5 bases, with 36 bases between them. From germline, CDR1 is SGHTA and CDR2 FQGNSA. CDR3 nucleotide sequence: TGTGCCAGCAGGACCCGCTATACCCTGGGGAATGGCCGATTCCCTGGAGATACGCAGTATTTT. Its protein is CASRTRYTLGNGRFPGDTQYF.

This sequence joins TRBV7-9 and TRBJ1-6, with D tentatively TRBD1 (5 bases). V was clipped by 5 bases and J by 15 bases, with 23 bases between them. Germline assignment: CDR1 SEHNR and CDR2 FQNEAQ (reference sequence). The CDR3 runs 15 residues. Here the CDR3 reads CASSPLGTAPMVLHF. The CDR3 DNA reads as TGTGCCAGCAGCCCTCTAGGGACCGCTCCTATGGTCCTCCACTTT.

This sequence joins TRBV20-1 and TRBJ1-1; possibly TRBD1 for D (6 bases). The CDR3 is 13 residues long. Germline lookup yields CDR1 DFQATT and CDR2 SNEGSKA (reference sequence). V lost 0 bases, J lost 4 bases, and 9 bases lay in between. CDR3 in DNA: TGCAGTGCTAGAGAACAGGGAGGCACTGAAGCTTTCTTT. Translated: CSAREQGGTEAFF.